The text below deals with one T cell receptor beta chain. No antigen is known for it. Base-call qualities are not available, and no considerably larger clone is one nucleotide away. The data originate from a study of follicular helper T cells after annual influenza vaccination (dated by TCRdb to 2016 to 2017). Regarding the study in general: After each seasonal influenza vaccination, blood was collected on days 0, 7 and 28. To study recall of cTfh clones, some subjects were followed through successive annual vaccinations in the 2013-2014, 2014-2015 and 2015-2016 seasons. One week after vaccination, a second recruited cohort of approximately 11 subjects (Table S1) displayed a similar ICOS+CD38+ cTfh response. Multi-year samples were available from six subjects, with four subjects covering two vaccination seasons and two subjects covering three seasons. The 2013-2014 samples were cryopreserved, while the 2015 samples were processed right after collection.

Preparation of the library involved the immunoSEQ multiplex PCR assay. Adaptive Biotechnologies handled the TCRB amplification, library preparation, sequencing and preliminary bioinformatics at Survey level resolution. TCRB sequencing used multiplex PCR amplification of genomic DNA from sorted cTfh populations. The authors processed their data as follows. Clonality was computed in R as 1 minus normalized Shannon entropy; the Gini index was calculated with the R package ineq. Overlap score was the summed counts of shared sequences divided by total counts of all sequences in both compared samples. Fisher's exact test, with an assumed theoretical repertoire of 10^7 TCRB sequences, was used to assess the significance of shared clonotypes. Sourced from immuneACCESS, this table was stored by TCRdb with only in-frame sequences that have V and J called. A share of the clones is absent; for the studies checked, an unresolved V gene accounts for under half, and the remainder has no known explanation. The V and J calls and the clone size are those of that table, but D and trimming were determined from the DNA. The sample has roughly 4,200 clones on record, almost 85% of them singletons. The ten biggest clones cover approximately 0.87% of the sample.

CDR1 and CDR2, per the germline V gene, are MNHEY and SVGAGI. The CDR3 starts with the cysteine, ends with the phenylalanine, and has 13 residues. The retained sequence is limited to the CDR3, 39 bases, with the frame set at the first base. The junction carries 8 bases between V and J, which are trimmed by 1 base and 7 bases respectively. What the study reported, not specific to this receptor: With successive annual vaccinations, a recurrent oligoclonal ICOS+CD38+ cTfh response was recalled, and this response contained tetramer and AIM influenza-specific clonotypes. ICOS+CD38+ cTfh clonality correlated with the frequency of that population, and its change correlated with the change in circulating plasmablast frequency. Day 7 ICOS+CD38+ clones were most often found later in ICOS-CD38- cTfh, suggesting that subset may serve as a memory reservoir. Only about 9-22% of analyzed cells yielded productive TCRB sequences, so sampling of rare clonotypes was not possible.

The time point label corresponds to: 2015-2016 season, 7 days after influenza vaccination. Adults were given seasonal inactivated influenza vaccine (Fluvarix), and sorted blood CD4 subsets were followed by TCRB sequencing before and after vaccination. To be eligible, subjects had to be community-dwelling and could not have received an influenza vaccine during the previous 6 months. Reasons for exclusion included contraindications to influenza vaccine, substance abuse, HIV/AIDS, active malignancy, immunomodulatory medication, and active illness such as respiratory infection. At each time point, about 35 to 110 mL of blood was collected. Non-naive CD4+CXCR5+PD-1+ cells were defined as circulating Tfh and were sorted into ICOS+CD38+ and ICOS-CD38- fractions. Either Ficoll-Paque PLUS or SepMate separation was used to isolate PBMC. Cell subsets were sorted from PBMC on a BD FACS Aria before DNA extraction.

The sequencing here drew on CXCR5+ CD38- circulating T follicular helper cells from blood, taken 7 days after influenza vaccination. The cell subset or site label, read with the paper, signifies: circulating Tfh, non-naive CD4+CXCR5+PD-1+ (ICOS+CD38+ or ICOS-CD38-). This TCR derives from an adult who received the influenza vaccine. In this chain, TRBV6-5 is recombined with TRBJ1-5; the D gene remains uncertain. The CDR3 protein is CASSYFVGQPQHF. The bases are TGTGCCAGCAGTTACTTCGTGGGGCAGCCCCAGCATTTT.